The rows below give T cell receptor beta chains drawn from one sample of a study of blood T cell repertoires in COVID-19. Some clones are missing from TCRdb's copy, which holds only in-frame ones; the method was immunoSEQ multiplex PCR. The table lists some 400,000 clones, more than 85% of them singletons. Material for sequencing was peripheral blood. The receptors were gathered from a human donor in a cohort sampled during active COVID-19. CDR3s include the opening cysteine and the closing phenylalanine or tryptophan. D genes are given only for firm matches. A clone size is listed for some rows: how often the clone was seen (once, few, many), or a class if it is expanded.

len	j_gene	v_gene	abundance	d_gene	CDR3nt	CDR3aa
16	TRBJ2-2	TRBV11-3	once	TRBD1	TGTGCCAGCAGCCCGGACAGGGGGCAGCGCACCGGGGAGCTGTTTTTT	CASSPDRGQRTGELFF
16	TRBJ1-4	TRBV7-9	.	.	TGTGCCAGCAGCCCTTCGGGGAAACGGACTAATGAAAAACTGTTTTTT	CASSPSGKRTNEKLFF
12	TRBJ1-1	TRBV5-5	few	TRBD1	TGTGCCAGCAGCCGACAGGGTGTTGAAGCTTTCTTT	CASSRQGVEAFF
19	TRBJ2-1	TRBV19	.	TRBD2	TGTGCCAGTAGTACGCAGGGCTCTCGTAGCGGGGGGATTCACAATGAGCAGTTCTTC	CASSTQGSRSGGIHNEQFF
16	TRBJ1-2	TRBV10-3	few	.	TGTGCCATCAGTGAGTCTACAGGAATACTTAACTATGGCTACACCTTC	CAISESTGILNYGYTF
16	TRBJ2-3	TRBV6-4	.	TRBD2	TGTGCCAGCAGTGACGAGGCTAGCGGGGGGGCAGATACGCAGTATTTT	CASSDEASGGADTQYF
15	TRBJ2-1	TRBV19	.	TRBD2	TGTGCCAGTAGTATAGGTCTAGCGGGATACAATGAGCAGTTCTTC	CASSIGLAGYNEQFF
14	TRBJ2-3	TRBV19	.	.	TGTGCCAGTAGTGTCACAGGGAGCACAGATACGCAGTATTTT	CASSVTGSTDTQYF
13	TRBJ1-4	TRBV2	.	.	TGTGCCAGCAGAGAGCGGGGAAATGAAAAACTGTTTTTT	CASRERGNEKLFF
14	TRBJ2-2	TRBV15	.	.	TGTGCCACCTCGAGTCTTGGGGGGTCGGGGGAGCTGTTTTTT	CATSSLGGSGELFF
15	TRBJ1-4	TRBV7-9	.	.	TGTGCCAGCAGCTCCGCTCTAGGCACCAGAGAAAAACTGTTTTTT	CASSSALGTREKLFF
18	TRBJ1-5	TRBV28	.	.	TGTGCCAGCAGCCCCGCGGGCCAGCTTCAAACGGAGAATCAGCCCCAGCATTTT	CASSPAGQLQTENQPQHF
12	TRBJ2-7	TRBV5-1	.	.	TGCGCCAGCAGCTTGACTTTCTACGAGCAGTACTTC	CASSLTFYEQYF
15	TRBJ1-1	TRBV10-3	.	TRBD1	TGTGCCATCACCAAGGCAAGACAGGGCGAGACTGAAGCTTTCTTT	CAITKARQGETEAFF
15	TRBJ2-1	TRBV7-7	.	TRBD2	TGTGCTAGCAGCTTAGGACTAGCGGGAGTTCATGAGCAGTTCTTC	CASSLGLAGVHEQFF
12	TRBJ2-7	TRBV5-3	.	TRBD1	TGTGCCAGAAGCTCAGGGGGCTGGGAGCAGTACTTC	CARSSGGWEQYF
15	TRBJ2-1	TRBV3-1/TRBV3-2	.	TRBD2	TGTGCCAGCAGCCTAACTAGCGGGAGGGCGCAGGAGCAGTTCTTC	CASSLTSGRAQEQFF
18	TRBJ1-2	TRBV3-1/TRBV3-2	.	.	TGTGCCAGCAGCCAAGGCCCCCGGGACACACATTTTAACTATGGCTACACCTTC	CASSQGPRDTHFNYGYTF
17	TRBJ2-7	TRBV6-6	.	TRBD2	TGTGCCAGCAGTCCAGATGACCTTAGCGGGAGGCCTTACGAGCAGTACTTC	CASSPDDLSGRPYEQYF
16	TRBJ2-2	TRBV5-1	.	TRBD2	TGCGCCAGCAGCTTGGGACTAGCGGGCTGGGCCGGGGAGCTGTTTTTT	CASSLGLAGWAGELFF
13	TRBJ1-3	TRBV10-3	.	.	TGTGCCACCCACTCAGGGCCGAGAAACACCATATATTTT	CATHSGPRNTIYF
17	TRBJ2-3	TRBV7-2	once	.	TGTGCCAGCAGCTTAGTCCTACTAGAGTCTAGCACAGATACGCAGTATTTT	CASSLVLLESSTDTQYF
13	TRBJ1-5	TRBV7-2	.	.	TGTGCCAGCAGCCCGTATAGCAATCAGCCCCAGCATTTT	CASSPYSNQPQHF
16	TRBJ1-3	TRBV7-8	.	TRBD1	TGTGCCAGCAGCTTAGTCGGGACAGGGACTGGAAACACCATATATTTT	CASSLVGTGTGNTIYF
16	TRBJ2-5	TRBV5-4	.	TRBD2	TGTGCCAGCAGCCGGCCGCCTAGCGGGGGGGCAGAGACCCAGTACTTC	CASSRPPSGGAETQYF
16	TRBJ1-1	TRBV7-7	.	TRBD1	TGTGCTAGCAGCCAATCTGCCGGGACAGCAAACACTGAAGCTTTCTTT	CASSQSAGTANTEAFF
15	TRBJ2-1	TRBV5-1	once	TRBD2	TGCGCCAGCAGCCGGAGCGGGGGGTCCTACAATGAGCAGTTCTTC	CASSRSGGSYNEQFF
13	TRBJ2-1	TRBV19	.	TRBD2	TGTGCCAGTAGGGCGGGAGTTAACAATGAGCAGTTCTTC	CASRAGVNNEQFF
14	TRBJ1-1	TRBV7-8	.	.	TGTGCCAGCAGCTTCGCAGGGAGGGGCACTGAAGCTTTCTTT	CASSFAGRGTEAFF
15	TRBJ2-1	TRBV7-2	.	TRBD2	TGTGCCAGCAGCACGGGACTAGCGGGGTACAATGAGCAGTTCTTC	CASSTGLAGYNEQFF
16	TRBJ2-5	TRBV11-2	.	TRBD2	TGTGCCAGCAGCTTATCAGTAGCGGGATACAAAGAGACCCAGTACTTC	CASSLSVAGYKETQYF
16	TRBJ2-2	TRBV6-2/TRBV6-3	.	TRBD2	TGTGCCAGCAGCCCCCGGCTAGCGGGGGGGACCGGGGAGCTGTTTTTT	CASSPRLAGGTGELFF